This TCR beta chain is from a study of T cells in Graves' hyperthyroidism and ophthalmopathy. At least ten counts were recorded for this clonotype. V was pared by 6 bases and J by 2 bases, with 4 bases of the junction left unmatched. The germline gives CDR1 LNHNV, CDR2 YYDKDF (reference sequence). The CDR3 has 14 residues. Amplification of TCR beta CDR3 regions was performed using RNA transcripts as template. HTBI primers drove first-round RT-PCR of the TCR CDR3. In TCRdb, the multiplex PCR reads were re-called with MiXCR into one record per CDR3 protein. The sample holds around 99,000 distinct CDR3 sequences; 16% are singletons and the top ten take around 44%.

The TCR was taken from a woman between 50 and 59 years old with Graves' hyperthyroidism. The specimen was blood. The chain has TRBV15 and TRBJ2-1, with 7 positions matching TRBD2. The DNA of the CDR3 is TGTGCCACCAGTGCTAGCGGAACCTACAATGAGCAGTTCTTC. Translation gives CATSASGTYNEQFF.